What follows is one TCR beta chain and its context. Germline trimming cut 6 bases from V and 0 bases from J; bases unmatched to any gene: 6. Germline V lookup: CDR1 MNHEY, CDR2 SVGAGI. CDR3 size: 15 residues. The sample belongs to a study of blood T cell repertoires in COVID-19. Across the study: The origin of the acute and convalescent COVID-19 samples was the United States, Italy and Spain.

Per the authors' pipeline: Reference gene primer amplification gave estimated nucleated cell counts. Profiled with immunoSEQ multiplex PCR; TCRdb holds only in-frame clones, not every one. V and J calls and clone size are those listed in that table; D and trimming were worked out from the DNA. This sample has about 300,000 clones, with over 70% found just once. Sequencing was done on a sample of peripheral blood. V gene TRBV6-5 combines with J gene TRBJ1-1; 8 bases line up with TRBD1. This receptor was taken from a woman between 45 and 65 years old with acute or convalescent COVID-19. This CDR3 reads CASSRQGTLNTEAFF. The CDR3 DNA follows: TGTGCCAGCAGCCGACAGGGGACCCTGAACACTGAAGCTTTCTTT.